This passage covers 17 T cell receptor beta chains from one sample sequenced in a study of blood T cell repertoires in COVID-19 (dated by TCRdb to 2019 to 2021). Preparation of the library involved the immunoSEQ multiplex PCR assay. What TCRdb holds here is the immuneACCESS table cut down to in-frame rearrangements. Part of the clones is not present; checked against another copy, under half of the missing clones reflect an unresolved V gene, and the others are unexplained. The table for this sample lists around 170,000 clones; under 80% of them were counted only once. The biggest ten clones account for less than 3% of the sample. The sequenced material came from peripheral blood. The source is a woman aged 80 or older with acute or convalescent COVID-19.

V is TRBV10-3 and J is TRBJ1-1; 9 nucleotides match TRBD1. The CDR3 is made up of 13 amino acids. With V trimmed by 6 bases and J by 3 bases, 2 bases remained unmatched. CDR1 ENHRY and CDR2 SYGVKD come from the germline V gene. CDR3 protein: CAIRGQGHTEAFF. The CDR3 nucleotides read TGTGCCATCAGAGGACAGGGGCACACTGAAGCTTTCTTT.

This clone has only one observation. This chain uses TRBV2 with TRBJ1-5, with D uncertain. Trimming cost V 7 bases and J 0 bases, with 4 bases left between them. The CDR3 is made up of 12 amino acids. Germline CDR1 SNHLY, CDR2 FYNNEI. CDR3 region: CASMASNQPQHF. The CDR3 bases are TGTGCCAGCATGGCTAGCAATCAGCCCCAGCATTTT.

The chain carries TRBV5-5 and TRBJ2-5, with TRBD2 matching 8 bases. V lost 1 base and J lost 3; bases outside the gene matches: 8. The CDR3 sequence is 16 residues long. Germline lookup yields CDR1 SGHKS and CDR2 YYEKEE (reference sequence). This chain's CDR3 is CASSLKPRAGEETQYF. The CDR3 DNA sequence: TGTGCCAGCAGCTTGAAGCCGAGAGCGGGGGAAGAGACCCAGTACTTC.

The CDR3 region is CASSLSRWGGQPQHF. CDR3 DNA sequence: TGTGCCAGCAGTTTGTCCAGGTGGGGGGGTCAGCCCCAGCATTTT. The rearrangement links TRBV27 to TRBJ1-5; D may be TRBD1 (5 bases). The germline V gene has CDR1 MNHEY and CDR2 SMNVEV (reference sequence). The CDR3 extends over 15 amino acids. Trimming shortened V by 3 bases and J by 6 bases, and 15 bases separated the two germline ends.

This clone has just one count. This chain links TRBV2 with TRBJ1-5, with D perhaps TRBD1 (6 bases). The length of the CDR3 is 15 residues. Looked up from germline, CDR1 is SNHLY and CDR2 is FYNNEI. The V end lost 2 bases, the J end lost 6 bases, and 14 bases lay between the germline ends. CDR3 sequence (DNA): TGTGCCAGCAGTGAATTTGGGGGCGCGTTTCAGCCCCAGCATTTT. It is translated as CASSEFGGAFQPQHF.

Comments on this clone: Different DNA sequences within this sample yield the same CDR3. The chain is built from TRBV11-3 and TRBJ2-1, with D possibly being TRBD1 (6 bases). Deletions cut 1 base from V and 0 bases from J, with 10 bases between. Germline V gene data show CDR1 as SGHNT and CDR2 as YENEEA. The CDR3 is 16 amino acids. The CDR3 nucleotides are TGTGCCAGCAGCTTAGTAGGGGGTGGCTCCTACAATGAGCAGTTCTTC. It yields the protein CASSLVGGGSYNEQFF.

This clone was seen more than once but under ten times. This sequence joins TRBV2 and TRBJ1-3; possible D gene TRBD1, 6 bases. There are 14 residues in the CDR3. With 5 bases removed from V and 1 base from J, the gap between germline ends came to 9 bases. Germline CDR1 SNHLY, CDR2 FYNNEI. In DNA form, the CDR3 reads TGTGCCAGCAGTTTTGGACAGTCTGGAAACACCATATATTTT. Translating it yields CASSFGQSGNTIYF.

The chain recombines TRBV29-1 with TRBJ2-7; tentatively, D is TRBD2 (5 bases). This CDR3 has 13 amino acids. Trimming cost V 5 bases and J 2 bases, with 13 bases left between them. The germline V gene has CDR1 SQVTM and CDR2 ANQGSEA. In DNA, the CDR3 is TGCAGCGTTCTACCCGGGAATACCTACGAGCAGTACTTC. It encodes CSVLPGNTYEQYF.

The rearrangement links TRBV27 to TRBJ1-5; D possibly corresponds to TRBD1 (6 bases). Trimming shortened V by 6 bases and J by 3 bases, and 15 bases separated the two germline ends. Germline CDR1 is MNHEY and CDR2 is SMNVEV (reference sequence). The CDR3 runs 15 residues. Written as DNA, the CDR3 is TGTGCCAGCAGGTCCTTACAGGGTTACAATCAGCCCCAGCATTTT. Amino acid sequence: CASRSLQGYNQPQHF.

The CDR3 region is CASSVSQGMAEKLFF. CDR3 DNA: TGTGCCAGCAGTGTTAGCCAGGGGATGGCTGAAAAACTGTTTTTT. The V gene is TRBV2, the J gene TRBJ1-4; D is possibly TRBD1 (6 bases). Between the trimmed V and J ends, which lost 4 bases and 7 bases, there was a span of 16 bases. Germline V gene data show CDR1 as SNHLY and CDR2 as FYNNEI. This CDR3 spans 15 amino acids.

The chain links TRBV9 to TRBJ1-1; D is unresolved. The CDR3 spans 12 residues. Between the trimmed V and J ends, which lost 5 bases and 0 bases, there was a span of 5 bases. The germline gives CDR1 SGDLS, CDR2 YYNGEE. CDR3 sequence: CASSHMNTEAFF. The CDR3 DNA is TGTGCCAGCAGTCACATGAACACTGAAGCTTTCTTT.

The chain uses TRBV28 and TRBJ1-5, with TRBD1 as a possible D gene (5 bases). This CDR3 has 15 residues. Germline CDR1 is MDHEN and CDR2 is SYDVKM. Between the trimmed V and J ends, which lost 7 bases and 3 bases, there was a span of 16 bases. CDR3 bases: TGTGCCAGCACCCCTCTACAGGCGGACAATCAGCCCCAGCATTTT. It is translated as CASTPLQADNQPQHF.

The V call is TRBV3-1 (or the pseudogene TRBV3-2), the J call TRBJ1-5, with D possibly being TRBD1 (5 bases). CDR1 LGHDT and CDR2 YNNKEL come from the germline V gene (reference sequence). The CDR3 consists of 15 residues. Trimming stripped 3 bases from V and 3 bases from J, with 12 bases between. The CDR3 DNA follows: TGTGCCAGCAGCCAGGCGGGGCAATTCAATCAGCCCCAGCATTTT. Amino acid sequence: CASSQAGQFNQPQHF.

The chain has TRBV20-1 and TRBJ2-5; D not resolved. Looked up from germline, CDR1 is DFQATT and CDR2 is SNEGSKA (reference sequence). The V and J ends lost 6 bases and 11 bases respectively, with 16 bases between them. The CDR3 is 11 residues long. The CDR3 nucleotides are TGCAGTGCCTCCCCGGGTCGGAGTCAGTACTTC. Its translation is CSASPGRSQYF.

CDR3 DNA: TGCGCCAGCAGCCTCGGGACTAGCGGGCCCGAAAGTGAGCAGTTCTTC. It translates to CASSLGTSGPESEQFF. The genes are TRBV5-1 and TRBJ2-1; 12 nucleotides agree with TRBD2. Trimming cost V 4 bases and J 9 bases; bases outside gene matches: 11. The germline V gene encodes CDR1 SGHRS and CDR2 YFSETQ. This CDR3 has 16 amino acids. Variable domain in full (rest from reference TRBV5-1 and TRBJ2-1): KAGVTQTPRYLIKTRGQQVTLSCSPISGHRSVSWYQQTPGQGLQFLFEYFSETQRNKGNFPGRFSGRQFSNSRSEMNVSTLELGDSALYLCASSLGTSGPESEQFFGPGTRLTVL.

The chain recombines TRBV7-2 with TRBJ2-2; D remains unclear. V was cut by 4 bases and J by 1 base, with 10 bases left in between. CDR3 length: 15 amino acids. CDR1 SGHTA and CDR2 FQGNSA come from the germline V gene. CDR3 coding DNA: TGTGCCAGCAGCTACTACTCGAGGAACACCGGGGAGCTGTTTTTT. It encodes CASSYYSRNTGELFF.

CDR3 nucleotides: TGTGCCAGCAGTCAACAACTCAGGACAGATACGCAGTATTTT. Protein sequence: CASSQQLRTDTQYF. The J gene is TRBJ2-3, the V gene TRBV9; D gene ambiguous. The germline V gene has CDR1 SGDLS and CDR2 YYNGEE. The CDR3 is made up of 14 amino acids. Deletions cut 5 bases from V and 3 bases from J, with 13 bases between.